The rows below give T cell receptor beta chains drawn from one sample of a study of blood T cell repertoires in COVID-19. Profiled with immunoSEQ multiplex PCR; TCRdb holds only in-frame clones, not every one. The repertoire holds some 80,000 clones, with roughly 90% as singletons. What was sequenced was peripheral blood. The receptor set was obtained from a human donor in a cohort sampled during active COVID-19. The CDR3 runs from the conserved cysteine through the conserved F or W. Each record gives: V gene, D gene, clone size, J gene, CDR3 DNA, CDR3 protein. A D gene is named only where the DNA matches it firmly. Not every row has a clone size; where given, it reads once, few, many or a size class.

>TRBV7-8|TRBD1|.|TRBJ1-1
TGTGCCAGCAGCTTAGAGGGGACAGCCCTTCTGAACACTGAAGCTTTCTTT
CASSLEGTALLNTEAFF
>TRBV4-2|TRBD2|.|TRBJ2-2
TGTGCCAGCGACTCTAGCGGGAGGGCGAGTGGGGAGCTGTTTTTT
CASDSSGRASGELFF
>TRBV21-1|.|.|TRBJ2-1
TGTGCCAGCAGCAAACTAGCGGGGAATGAGCAGTTCTTC
CASSKLAGNEQFF
>TRBV10-1|.|.|TRBJ2-2
TGCGCCATCCAGCCCCAGTCGGTGGCAGACACCCCCGACACCGGGGAGCTGTTTTTT
CAIQPQSVADTPDTGELFF
>TRBV19|.|.|TRBJ2-6
TGTGCCAGTAGTATAGGCAGGCCGACCTCTGGGGCCAACGTCCTGACTTTC
CASSIGRPTSGANVLTF
>TRBV6-6|.|.|TRBJ2-7
TGTGCCAGCACTTTTACAGGGAGAATAAACTACGAGCAGTACTTC
CASTFTGRINYEQYF
>TRBV19|TRBD2|few|TRBJ2-3
TGTGCCAGTAGTATCGGTGCGGGGGGGATGGTTACGCAGTATTTT
CASSIGAGGMVTQYF
>TRBV6-6|.|.|TRBJ1-2
TGTGCCAGCAGTTTACAGGGATTCGAGGGCTACACCTTC
CASSLQGFEGYTF
>TRBV9|TRBD2|.|TRBJ2-1
TGTGCCAGCAGCGTAGTAGCGGGACGAGGTGAGCAGTTCTTC
CASSVVAGRGEQFF
>TRBV7-2|TRBD1|.|TRBJ2-1
TGTGCCAGCCAGGGGGCGGGGAGCTCCTACAATGAGCAGTTCTTC
CASQGAGSSYNEQFF
>TRBV11-2|.|.|TRBJ1-5
TGTGCCAGCAGCCCAACAGGGAATAGCAATCAGCCCCAGCATTTT
CASSPTGNSNQPQHF
>TRBV29-1|.|.|TRBJ2-3
TGCCTCAGAGGGCTAGCCAGCCCCCACACAGATACGCAGTATTTT
CLRGLASPHTDTQYF
>TRBV19|TRBD2|.|TRBJ2-3
TGTGCCAGTAGTCCTAGCGGGAGGGCCACAGATACGCAGTATTTT
CASSPSGRATDTQYF
>TRBV9|.|.|TRBJ2-1
TGTGCCAGCAGCGTACAGGGTAACAATGAGCAGTTCTTC
CASSVQGNNEQFF
>TRBV6-2/TRBV6-3|.|.|TRBJ2-2
TGTGCCAGCAGTCCGCCGGCGGGTACCGGGGAGCTGTTTTTT
CASSPPAGTGELFF
>TRBV19|TRBD1|.|TRBJ2-7
TGTGCCAGTAGTACCCGGACAGGCTCCTACGAGCAGTACTTC
CASSTRTGSYEQYF
>TRBV10-3|TRBD1|.|TRBJ1-4
TGTGCCATCAGTGAAGGGGGGACAGGGGGCCAAACTCTGTTTTTT
CAISEGGTGGQTLFF
>TRBV19|TRBD1|.|TRBJ1-1
TGTGCCAGTAGTATAGGAGGGACAGGGAATACTGAAGCTTTCTTT
CASSIGGTGNTEAFF
>TRBV7-2|TRBD1|.|TRBJ2-7
TGTGCCAGCCTGGGACAGACGAGCTCCTACGAGCAGTACTTC
CASLGQTSSYEQYF
>TRBV9|TRBD2|.|TRBJ2-3
TGTGCCAGCAGCCTCCGACTAGCGGCCCCAGATACGCAGTATTTT
CASSLRLAAPDTQYF
>TRBV9|.|.|TRBJ1-1
TGTGCCAGCAGCGTAGCACAGCAGAACACTGAAGCTTTCTTT
CASSVAQQNTEAFF
>TRBV19|.|.|TRBJ1-5
TGTGCCAGTAGTATATCGAGGCAATATAGCAATCAGCCCCAGCATTTT
CASSISRQYSNQPQHF
>TRBV7-9|.|.|TRBJ2-3
TGTGCCAGCAGCTTAGCCGCGTCGGGCACAGATACGCAGTATTTT
CASSLAASGTDTQYF
>TRBV5-1|TRBD1|.|TRBJ2-2
TGCGCCAGCGGACAGGGGAACACCGGGGAGCTGTTTTTT
CASGQGNTGELFF
>TRBV19|TRBD2|.|TRBJ2-1
TGTGCCAGTACCTCCTCGACTAGCGGCCACTCCTACAATGAGCAGTTCTTC
CASTSSTSGHSYNEQFF
>TRBV2|TRBD1|few|TRBJ1-2
TGTGCCAGCAGTTCTTCCGGGACAGGGCGTGGCTACACCTTC
CASSSSGTGRGYTF
>TRBV5-4|TRBD1|.|TRBJ2-1
TGTGCCAGCAGCTTGGCAGGGGGAGCTTATGAGCAGTTCTTC
CASSLAGGAYEQFF
>TRBV7-9|.|.|TRBJ2-5
TGTGCCAGCAGCCCAGTGGCGGTCCAAGAGACCCAGTACTTC
CASSPVAVQETQYF
>TRBV5-4|.|.|TRBJ1-6
TGTGCCAGCAGCTCGGGGAACAATTCACCCCTCCACTTT
CASSSGNNSPLHF
>TRBV14|TRBD1|.|TRBJ2-7
TGTGCCAGCAGCCTCCGACAGGGCAGCTCCTACGAGCAGTACTTC
CASSLRQGSSYEQYF
>TRBV7-6|.|few|TRBJ1-3
TGTGCCAGCAGCCCTTGGACAGTCTTAGGTGCTGGAAACACCATATATTTT
CASSPWTVLGAGNTIYF
>TRBV5-5|.|.|TRBJ2-3
TGTGCCAGCAGCTTGGGGCCGGCGGTCACAGATACGCAGTATTTT
CASSLGPAVTDTQYF
>TRBV28|TRBD1|.|TRBJ1-3
TGTGCCAGCAGTCCAAGGACAGGGGCCGGAAACACCATATATTTT
CASSPRTGAGNTIYF
>TRBV7-9|TRBD2|.|TRBJ2-1
TGTGCCAGCAGCTTAAGGGTAACTAGCGGGAGTGCGGGCAATGAGCAGTTCTTC
CASSLRVTSGSAGNEQFF
>TRBV10-3|TRBD2|.|TRBJ2-3
TGTGCCATCAGTGAGGGGGAACTAGCGGGCCCAGATACGCAGTATTTT
CAISEGELAGPDTQYF
>TRBV28|TRBD1|.|TRBJ2-6
TGTGCCAGCAGTCCGGGACAGTTCTCTGGGGCCAACGTCCTGACTTTC
CASSPGQFSGANVLTF
>TRBV27|.|once|TRBJ1-2
TGTGCCAGTTTGGGGGGGACTAACTATGGCTACACCTTC
CASLGGTNYGYTF
>TRBV19|TRBD1|.|TRBJ1-5
TGTGCCAGTACGAGGGGACAGCCTAAAAATCAGCCCCAGCATTTT
CASTRGQPKNQPQHF
>TRBV7-9|TRBD2|.|TRBJ2-1
TGTGCCAGCAGCCGGACGGGACTAGCGAATGAGCAGTTCTTC
CASSRTGLANEQFF
>TRBV2|TRBD2|.|TRBJ2-1
TGTGCCAGCAGTGAATTAGCGGGCCTCAATGAGCAGTTCTTC
CASSELAGLNEQFF